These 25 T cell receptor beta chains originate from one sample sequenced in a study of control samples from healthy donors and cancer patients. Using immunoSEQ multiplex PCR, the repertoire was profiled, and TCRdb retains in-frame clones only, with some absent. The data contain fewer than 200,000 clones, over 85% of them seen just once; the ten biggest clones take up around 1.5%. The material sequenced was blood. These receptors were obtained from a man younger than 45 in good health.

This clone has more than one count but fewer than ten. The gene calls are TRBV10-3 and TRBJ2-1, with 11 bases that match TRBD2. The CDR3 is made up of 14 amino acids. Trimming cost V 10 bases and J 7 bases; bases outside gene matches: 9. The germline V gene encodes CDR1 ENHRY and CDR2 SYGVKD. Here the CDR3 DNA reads TGTGCCACTGGGGAGACTAGCGGGGATAATGAGCAGTTCTTC. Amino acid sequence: CATGETSGDNEQFF.

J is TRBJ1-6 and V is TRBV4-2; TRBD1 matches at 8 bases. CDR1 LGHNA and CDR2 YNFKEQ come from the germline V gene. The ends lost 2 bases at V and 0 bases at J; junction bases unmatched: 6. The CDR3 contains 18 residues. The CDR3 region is CASSQLGQGISYNSPLHF. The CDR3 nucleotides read TGTGCCAGCAGCCAACTAGGACAGGGAATCTCCTATAATTCACCCCTCCACTTT.

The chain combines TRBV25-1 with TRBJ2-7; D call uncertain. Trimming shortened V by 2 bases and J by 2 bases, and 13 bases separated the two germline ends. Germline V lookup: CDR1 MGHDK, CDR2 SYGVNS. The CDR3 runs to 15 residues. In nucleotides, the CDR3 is TGTGCCAGCAGTGAAAGAAATACCGATCCCTACGAGCAGTACTTC. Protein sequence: CASSERNTDPYEQYF.

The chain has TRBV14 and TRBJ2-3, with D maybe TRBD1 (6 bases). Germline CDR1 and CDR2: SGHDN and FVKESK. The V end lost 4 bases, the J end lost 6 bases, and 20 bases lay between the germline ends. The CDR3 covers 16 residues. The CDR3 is CASSPGQKRAGDTQYF. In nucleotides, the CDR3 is TGTGCCAGCAGCCCCGGACAGAAAAGGGCTGGGGATACGCAGTATTTT.

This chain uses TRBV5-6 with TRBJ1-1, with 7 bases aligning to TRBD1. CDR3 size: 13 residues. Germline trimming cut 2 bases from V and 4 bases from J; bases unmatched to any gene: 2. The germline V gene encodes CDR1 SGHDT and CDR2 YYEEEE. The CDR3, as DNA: TGTGCCAGCAGCTTCCAGGGGGGCACTGAAGCTTTCTTT. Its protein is CASSFQGGTEAFF.

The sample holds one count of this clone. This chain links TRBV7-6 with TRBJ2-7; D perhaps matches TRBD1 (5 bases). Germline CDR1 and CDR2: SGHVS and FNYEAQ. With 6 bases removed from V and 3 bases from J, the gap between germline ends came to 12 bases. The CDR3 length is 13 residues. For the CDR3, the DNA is TGTGCCAGCAGTTCAGGGTGGGGCTACGAGCAGTACTTC. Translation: CASSSGWGYEQYF.

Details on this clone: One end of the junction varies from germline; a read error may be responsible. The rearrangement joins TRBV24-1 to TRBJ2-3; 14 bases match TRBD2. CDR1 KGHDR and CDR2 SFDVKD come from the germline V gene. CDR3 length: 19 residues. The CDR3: CATSDLTGTSGRITGTQYF. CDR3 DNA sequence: TGTGCCACCAGTGATCTTACTGGGACTAGCGGGAGAATAACAGGTACGCAGTATTTT.

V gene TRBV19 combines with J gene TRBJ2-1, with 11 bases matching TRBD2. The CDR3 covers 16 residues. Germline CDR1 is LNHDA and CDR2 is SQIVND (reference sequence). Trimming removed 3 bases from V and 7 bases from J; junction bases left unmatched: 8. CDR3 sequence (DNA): TGTGCCAGTAGTATGTTCATAGCGGGGGGGCTTAATGAGCAGTTCTTC. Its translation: CASSMFIAGGLNEQFF.

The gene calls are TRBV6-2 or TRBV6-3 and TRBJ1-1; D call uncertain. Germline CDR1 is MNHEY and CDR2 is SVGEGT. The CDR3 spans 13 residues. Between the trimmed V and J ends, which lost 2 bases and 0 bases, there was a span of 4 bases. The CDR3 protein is CASSYALNTEAFF. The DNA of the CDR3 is TGTGCCAGCAGTTACGCGCTGAACACTGAAGCTTTCTTT.

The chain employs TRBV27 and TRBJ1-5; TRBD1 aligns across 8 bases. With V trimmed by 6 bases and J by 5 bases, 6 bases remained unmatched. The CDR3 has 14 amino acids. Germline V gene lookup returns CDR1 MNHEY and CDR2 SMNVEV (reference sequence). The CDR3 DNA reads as TGTGCCAGCAGGGACAGGGCCCCGGATCAGCCCCAGCATTTT. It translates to CASRDRAPDQPQHF.

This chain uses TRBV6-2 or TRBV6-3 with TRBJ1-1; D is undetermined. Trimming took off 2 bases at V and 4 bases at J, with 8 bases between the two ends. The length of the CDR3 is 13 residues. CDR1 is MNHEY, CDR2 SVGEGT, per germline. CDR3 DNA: TGTGCCAGCAGTTACGTCGTGGGCACTGAAGCTTTCTTT. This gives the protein CASSYVVGTEAFF.

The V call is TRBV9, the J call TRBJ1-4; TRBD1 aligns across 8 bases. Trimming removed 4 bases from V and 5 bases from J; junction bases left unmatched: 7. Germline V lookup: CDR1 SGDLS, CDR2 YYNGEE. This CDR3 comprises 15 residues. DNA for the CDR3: TGTGCCAGCAGCCCCACAGGGGGACTAAATGAAAAACTGTTTTTT. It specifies CASSPTGGLNEKLFF.

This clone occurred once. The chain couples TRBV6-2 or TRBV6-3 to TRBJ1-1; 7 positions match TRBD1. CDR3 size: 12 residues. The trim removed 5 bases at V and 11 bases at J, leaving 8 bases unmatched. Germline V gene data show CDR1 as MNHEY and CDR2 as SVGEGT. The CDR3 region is CASSKTQGRAFF. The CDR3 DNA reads TGTGCCAGCAGTAAGACACAGGGGAGGGCTTTCTTT.

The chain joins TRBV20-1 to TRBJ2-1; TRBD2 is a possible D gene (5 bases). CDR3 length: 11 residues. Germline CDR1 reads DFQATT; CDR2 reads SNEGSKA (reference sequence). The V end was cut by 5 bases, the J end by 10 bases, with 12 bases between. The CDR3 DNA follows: TGCAGTGCTGCTGGACTCGCCGAGCAGTTCTTC. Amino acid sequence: CSAAGLAEQFF.

Written as DNA, the CDR3 is TGTGCCAGTAGGGGTCAGGAAAGCTACAATGAGCAGTTCTTC. Encoded protein: CASRGQESYNEQFF. This chain joins TRBV19 and TRBJ2-1; D unresolved. This CDR3 comprises 14 residues. Per the germline V gene, CDR1 is LNHDA and CDR2 is SQIVND (reference sequence). V lost 6 bases, J lost 3 bases, and 12 bases lay in between.

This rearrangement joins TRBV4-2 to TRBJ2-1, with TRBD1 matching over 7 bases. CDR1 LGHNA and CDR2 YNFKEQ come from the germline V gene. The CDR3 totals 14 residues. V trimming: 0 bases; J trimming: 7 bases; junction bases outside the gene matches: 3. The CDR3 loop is CASSQETGSNEQFF. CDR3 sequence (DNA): TGTGCCAGCAGCCAAGAGACAGGGAGTAATGAGCAGTTCTTC.

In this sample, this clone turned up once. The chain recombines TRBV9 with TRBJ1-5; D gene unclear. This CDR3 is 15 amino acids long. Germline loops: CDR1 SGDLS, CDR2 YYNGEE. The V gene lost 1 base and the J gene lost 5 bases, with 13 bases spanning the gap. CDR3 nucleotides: TGTGCCAGCAGCGTAAGTCCGGGAACCGATCAGCCCCAGCATTTT. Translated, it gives CASSVSPGTDQPQHF. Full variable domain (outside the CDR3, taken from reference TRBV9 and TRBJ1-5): DSGVTQTPKHLITATGQRVTLRCSPRSGDLSVYWYQQSLDQGLQFLIQYYNGEERAKGNILERFSAQQFPDLHSELNLSSLELGDSALYFCASSVSPGTDQPQHFGDGTRLSIL.

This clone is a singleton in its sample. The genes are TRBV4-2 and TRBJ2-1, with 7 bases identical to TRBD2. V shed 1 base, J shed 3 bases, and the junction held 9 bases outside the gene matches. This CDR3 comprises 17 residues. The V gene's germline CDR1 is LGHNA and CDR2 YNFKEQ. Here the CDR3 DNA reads TGTGCCAGCAGCCAAGGAGGAGCGGGGAAACTCTACAATGAGCAGTTCTTC. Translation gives CASSQGGAGKLYNEQFF.

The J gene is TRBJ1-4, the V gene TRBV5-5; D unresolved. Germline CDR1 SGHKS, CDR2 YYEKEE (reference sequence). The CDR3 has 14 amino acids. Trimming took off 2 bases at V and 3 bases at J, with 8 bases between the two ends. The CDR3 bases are TGTGCCAGCAGCTTCCAACCTTCTAATGAAAAACTGTTTTTT. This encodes CASSFQPSNEKLFF.

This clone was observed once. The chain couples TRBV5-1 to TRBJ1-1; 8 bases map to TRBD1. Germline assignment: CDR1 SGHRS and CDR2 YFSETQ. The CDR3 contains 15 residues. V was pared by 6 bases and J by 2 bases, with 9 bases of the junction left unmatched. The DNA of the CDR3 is TGCGCCAGCACCCCCGGGACAGGTAAAAACACTGAAGCTTTCTTT. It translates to CASTPGTGKNTEAFF.

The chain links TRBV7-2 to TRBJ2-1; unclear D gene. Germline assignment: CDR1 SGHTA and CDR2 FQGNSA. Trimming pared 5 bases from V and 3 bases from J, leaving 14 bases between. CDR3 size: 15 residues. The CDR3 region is CASSPKATDYNEQFF. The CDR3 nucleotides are TGTGCCAGCAGCCCGAAGGCTACGGACTACAATGAGCAGTTCTTC.

As DNA, the CDR3 is TGTGCCAGTAAGGGCACTGACTACGAGCAGTACTTC. The encoded protein is CASKGTDYEQYF. The V call is TRBV19, the J call TRBJ2-7; no reliable D call. Trimming took off 7 bases at V and 3 bases at J, with 10 bases between the two ends. The CDR3 covers 12 residues. CDR1 and CDR2 from the germline V gene are LNHDA and SQIVND (reference sequence).

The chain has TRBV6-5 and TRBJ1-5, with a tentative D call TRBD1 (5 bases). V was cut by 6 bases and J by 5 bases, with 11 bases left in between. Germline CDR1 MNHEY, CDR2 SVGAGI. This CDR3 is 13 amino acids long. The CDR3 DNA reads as TGTGCCAGCAGCCGTCAGGGTTATCAGCCCCAGCATTTT. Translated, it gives CASSRQGYQPQHF.

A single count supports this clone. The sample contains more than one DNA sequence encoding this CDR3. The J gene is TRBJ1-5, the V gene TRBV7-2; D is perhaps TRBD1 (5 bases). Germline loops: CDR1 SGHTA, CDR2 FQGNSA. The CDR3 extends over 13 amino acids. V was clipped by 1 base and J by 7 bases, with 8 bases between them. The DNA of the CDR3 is TGTGCCAGCAGCTTAGAAGGGGTCCAGCCCCAGCATTTT. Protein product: CASSLEGVQPQHF.

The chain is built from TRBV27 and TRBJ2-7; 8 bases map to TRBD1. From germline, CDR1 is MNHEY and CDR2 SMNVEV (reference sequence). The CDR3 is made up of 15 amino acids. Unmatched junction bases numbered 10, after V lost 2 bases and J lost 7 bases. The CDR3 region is CASSLTGGTPTEQYF. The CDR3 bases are TGTGCCAGCAGTTTAACAGGGGGTACCCCTACTGAGCAGTACTTC.